A single sample is the source of the 24 T cell receptor beta chains below, sequenced in a study of T cell responses to AZD1222 COVID-19 vaccine. Some clones are missing from TCRdb's copy, which holds only in-frame ones; the method was immunoSEQ multiplex PCR. The sample includes 50,000 to 65,000 clones, approximately 86% of them seen just once. Sequencing was performed on peripheral blood, taken 28 days after the second AZD1222 dose. The receptors shown here come from an adult who received the AZD1222 COVID-19 vaccine.

J is TRBJ1-2 and V is TRBV15; D gene unclear. CDR1 and CDR2 from the germline V gene are LNHNV and YYDKDF (reference sequence). Deletions cut 4 bases from V and 8 bases from J, with 11 bases between. The CDR3 covers 12 residues. CDR3 region: CATSKNSGGYTF. DNA for the CDR3: TGTGCCACCAGCAAAAATTCAGGAGGCTACACCTTC.

This chain uses TRBV10-3 with TRBJ2-3; 9 nucleotides agree with TRBD1. This CDR3 is built from 14 residues. Trimming removed 6 bases from V and 4 bases from J; junction bases left unmatched: 5. From germline, CDR1 is ENHRY and CDR2 SYGVKD. The CDR3 protein is CAIRRTGDADTQYF. The CDR3 DNA sequence: TGTGCCATCAGACGGACAGGGGACGCAGATACGCAGTATTTT.

DNA of the CDR3: TGCAGCGCCACAGGGTTCTCCTACAATGAGCAGTTCTTC. It yields the protein CSATGFSYNEQFF. The V and J genes are TRBV29-1 and TRBJ2-1; D is perhaps TRBD1 (6 bases). Trimming shortened V by 7 bases and J by 0 bases, and 10 bases separated the two germline ends. Looked up from germline, CDR1 is SQVTM and CDR2 is ANQGSEA. The CDR3 totals 13 residues.

The J gene is TRBJ1-3, the V gene TRBV5-4, with D hard to call. This CDR3 contains 17 residues. In germline, CDR1 is SGHNT, CDR2 YYREEE (reference sequence). V lost 1 base, J lost 0 bases, and 14 bases lay in between. CDR3 residues: CASSLFGLGYSGNTIYF. The CDR3 DNA reads as TGTGCCAGCAGCTTGTTCGGTCTCGGCTACTCTGGAAACACCATATATTTT.

The chain links TRBV7-2 to TRBJ2-1; D is undetermined. The CDR3 has 14 amino acids. V was trimmed by 3 bases and J by 3 bases, leaving 9 bases between them. Germline V gene lookup returns CDR1 SGHTA and CDR2 FQGNSA. In nucleotides, the CDR3 is TGTGCCAGCAGCTTCCGGGCTAGCTACAATGAGCAGTTCTTC. It codes for CASSFRASYNEQFF.

V gene TRBV7-8 combines with J gene TRBJ1-2; D ambiguous. V dropped 5 bases and J dropped 7 bases, with 11 bases sitting between them. CDR1 is SGHVS and CDR2 is FQNEAQ in the germline V gene. The CDR3 has 12 residues. CDR3 loop: CASSPGVGGYTF. The CDR3 DNA is TGTGCCAGCAGCCCGGGAGTTGGTGGCTACACCTTC.

J is TRBJ2-1 and V is TRBV27, with a possible D match to TRBD1 (6 bases). CDR1 and CDR2 from the germline V gene are MNHEY and SMNVEV (reference sequence). V lost 5 bases and J lost 2, with 16 bases in between. The CDR3 spans 16 residues. The CDR3 DNA is TGTGCCAGCAGTATAACAGGGTCCGGTCCCTACAATGAGCAGTTCTTC. Protein: CASSITGSGPYNEQFF.

The genes are TRBV6-5 and TRBJ2-7, with 8 bases lining up with TRBD1. CDR3 length: 16 residues. The ends lost 2 bases at V and 2 bases at J; junction bases unmatched: 8. CDR1 is MNHEY and CDR2 is SVGAGI in the germline V gene. CDR3 DNA sequence: TGTGCCAGCAGTTACGGAGGGGGACAGGTCCCCTACGAGCAGTACTTC. As protein: CASSYGGGQVPYEQYF.

The CDR3 sequence: CASSFGQYEQYF. In DNA, the CDR3 is TGTGCCAGCAGTTTTGGACAGTACGAGCAGTACTTC. This rearrangement joins TRBV5-4 to TRBJ2-7, with D perhaps TRBD1 (6 bases). CDR1 SGHNT and CDR2 YYREEE come from the germline V gene (reference sequence). This CDR3 has 12 amino acids. Deletions cut 5 bases from V and 4 bases from J, with 10 bases between. The complete variable domain, with remaining parts taken from reference TRBV5-4 and TRBJ2-7, reads ETGVTQSPTHLIKTRGQQVTLRCSSQSGHNTVSWYQQALGQGPQFIFQYYREEENGRGNFPPRFSGLQFPNYSSELNVNALELDDSALYLCASSFGQYEQYFGPGTRLTVT.

The chain employs TRBV18 and TRBJ2-1; D is undetermined. This CDR3 contains 14 residues. Trimming pared 0 bases from V and 7 bases from J, leaving 10 bases between. The germline gives CDR1 KGHSH, CDR2 LQKENI. CDR3 protein: CASSPPGIENEQFF. The DNA of the CDR3 is TGTGCCAGCTCACCACCGGGAATAGAGAATGAGCAGTTCTTC.

The genes are TRBV28 and TRBJ1-4; no reliable D call. The germline V gene has CDR1 MDHEN and CDR2 SYDVKM. The CDR3 loop spans 11 amino acids. The germline V and J ends were trimmed by 4 bases and 8 bases, with 5 bases remaining between them. In DNA, the CDR3 is TGTGCCAGCAGTTCAGCCGAAAAACTGTTTTTT. It specifies CASSSAEKLFF.

The rearrangement uses TRBV5-8 and TRBJ1-5, with TRBD1 matching 7 bases. Germline V CDR1 and CDR2: SGHTS, YDEGEE. The CDR3 is 16 residues long. The junction had 16 bases not matched to a gene; V was cut back by 6 bases and J by 7 bases. CDR3 sequence reads: CASTATGSVRDQPQHF. The CDR3 bases are TGTGCCAGCACCGCGACAGGGTCTGTACGGGACCAGCCCCAGCATTTT. Drawing the rest from reference TRBV5-8 and TRBJ1-5, the complete variable domain is EAGVTQSPTHLIKTRGQQATLRCSPISGHTSVYWYQQALGLGLQFLLWYDEGEERNRGNFPPRFSGRQFPNYSSELNVNALELEDSALYLCASTATGSVRDQPQHFGDGTRLSIL.

J is TRBJ2-2 and V is TRBV24-1; D may match TRBD1 or TRBD2 (5 bases each). The CDR3 has 12 residues. V was shortened by 10 bases and J by 5 bases, with 10 bases between the two germline ends. The V gene's germline CDR1 is KGHDR and CDR2 SFDVKD. The CDR3 sequence: CATRGKTGELFF. The CDR3 DNA is TGTGCCACTCGGGGCAAGACCGGGGAGCTGTTTTTT.

The chain is built from TRBV28 and TRBJ1-5; TRBD1 aligns across 7 bases. CDR3 length equals 15 residues. CDR1 MDHEN and CDR2 SYDVKM come from the germline V gene. V shed 8 bases, J shed 6 bases, and the junction held 13 bases outside the gene matches. The CDR3 reads CASDSQGYDGQPQHF. CDR3 DNA: TGTGCCAGCGACTCACAGGGGTACGACGGTCAGCCCCAGCATTTT.

The genes are TRBV6-5 and TRBJ1-6; D gene ambiguous. CDR3 size: 12 residues. Trimming removed 6 bases at V and 13 bases at J, with 13 bases between. Per germline, CDR1 MNHEY and CDR2 SVGAGI. The CDR3 sequence is CASSMLDPPLHF. CDR3 coding DNA: TGTGCCAGCAGCATGCTCGATCCGCCCCTCCACTTT.

The V and J genes are TRBV9 and TRBJ1-2, with D possibly TRBD1 on 6 matching bases. CDR1 is SGDLS and CDR2 is YYNGEE in the germline V gene. This CDR3 comprises 15 residues. V was cut by 0 bases and J by 3 bases, with 12 bases left in between. The CDR3 nucleotides read TGTGCCAGCAGCGTAGCCGTGGGGGCGGACTATGGCTACACCTTC. Amino acids: CASSVAVGADYGYTF.

This sequence joins TRBV9 and TRBJ2-1; maybe TRBD2 (5 bases). Trimming cost V 4 bases and J 4 bases, with 9 bases left between them. This CDR3 has 13 amino acids. Germline V gives CDR1 SGDLS, CDR2 YYNGEE. This CDR3 is CASSPEGYNEQFF. The CDR3 region has the DNA TGTGCCAGCAGCCCTGAGGGTTACAATGAGCAGTTCTTC.

The genes are TRBV29-1 and TRBJ2-2, with TRBD1 matching over 7 bases. CDR1 and CDR2 from the germline V gene are SQVTM and ANQGSEA. J lost 1 base, V lost 5 bases, and 7 bases had no gene match. CDR3 length equals 15 residues. This CDR3 reads CSVIETGRNTGELFF. DNA of the CDR3: TGCAGCGTTATAGAGACAGGGAGGAACACCGGGGAGCTGTTTTTT.

The rearrangement uses TRBV4-2 and TRBJ2-3; the D gene is possibly TRBD1 (5 bases). Between the trimmed V and J ends, which lost 0 bases and 6 bases, there was a span of 13 bases. The CDR3 spans 15 residues. CDR1 and CDR2 from the germline V gene are LGHNA and YNFKEQ. This CDR3 reads CASSQEAGMVDTQYF. CDR3 nucleotide sequence: TGTGCCAGCAGCCAAGAGGCAGGGATGGTTGATACGCAGTATTTT.

This chain links TRBV3-1 (or the pseudogene TRBV3-2) with TRBJ1-2; 11 bases map to TRBD1. From germline, CDR1 is LGHDT and CDR2 YNNKEL (reference sequence). The CDR3 totals 16 residues. The ends lost 1 base at V and 8 bases at J; junction bases unmatched: 9. This chain's CDR3 is CASSQVDRGHLGGYTF. The CDR3 nucleotides are TGTGCCAGCAGCCAAGTGGACAGGGGGCATTTAGGGGGCTACACCTTC.

V gene TRBV4-2 combines with J gene TRBJ1-2; D remains ambiguous. CDR1 is LGHNA and CDR2 is YNFKEQ in the germline V gene. V was trimmed by 0 bases and J by 7 bases, leaving 9 bases between them. This CDR3 has 13 residues. This chain's CDR3 is CASSQEEGTGYTF. Here the CDR3 DNA reads TGTGCCAGCAGCCAAGAGGAGGGTACTGGCTACACCTTC.

For the CDR3, the DNA is TGCAGCGTTGAAGATCTCTATGAAGCTTTCTTT. Translation: CSVEDLYEAFF. The chain employs TRBV29-1 and TRBJ1-1; no firm D call. Germline loops: CDR1 SQVTM, CDR2 ANQGSEA. The CDR3 contains 11 residues. The V end lost 0 bases, the J end lost 7 bases, and 6 bases lay between the germline ends.

This chain links TRBV6-5 with TRBJ1-2, with a possible D match to TRBD1 (6 bases). CDR1 is MNHEY and CDR2 is SVGAGI in the germline V gene. This CDR3 comprises 15 residues. The V end lost 6 bases, the J end lost 3 bases, and 17 bases lay between the germline ends. Here the CDR3 DNA reads TGTGCCAGCAGCAATCCGGGAGCAGGGGACTATGGCTACACCTTC. Amino acids: CASSNPGAGDYGYTF.

V gene TRBV15 combines with J gene TRBJ2-7; the D gene could be TRBD1 or TRBD2 (7 bases each). The CDR3 consists of 17 residues. With 0 bases removed from V and 2 bases from J, the gap between germline ends came to 17 bases. Germline lookup yields CDR1 LNHNV and CDR2 YYDKDF (reference sequence). The DNA of the CDR3 is TGTGCCACCAGCAGAGATTCTGGGAGGGGGCAAACCTACGAGCAGTACTTC. Translating gives CATSRDSGRGQTYEQYF.